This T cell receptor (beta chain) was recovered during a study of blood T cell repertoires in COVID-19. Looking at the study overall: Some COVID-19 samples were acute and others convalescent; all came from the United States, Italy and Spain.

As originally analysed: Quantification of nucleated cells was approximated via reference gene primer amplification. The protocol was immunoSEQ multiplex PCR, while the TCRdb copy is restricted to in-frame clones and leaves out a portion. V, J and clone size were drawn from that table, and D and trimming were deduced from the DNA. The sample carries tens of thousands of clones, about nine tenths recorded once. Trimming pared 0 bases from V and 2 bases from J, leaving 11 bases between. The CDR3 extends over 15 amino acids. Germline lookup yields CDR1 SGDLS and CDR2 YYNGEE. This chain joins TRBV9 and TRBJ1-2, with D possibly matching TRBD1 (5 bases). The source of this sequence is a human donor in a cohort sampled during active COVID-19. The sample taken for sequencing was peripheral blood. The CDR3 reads CASSVDLGGNYGYTF. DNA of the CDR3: TGTGCCAGCAGCGTAGATCTTGGGGGGAACTATGGCTACACCTTC.